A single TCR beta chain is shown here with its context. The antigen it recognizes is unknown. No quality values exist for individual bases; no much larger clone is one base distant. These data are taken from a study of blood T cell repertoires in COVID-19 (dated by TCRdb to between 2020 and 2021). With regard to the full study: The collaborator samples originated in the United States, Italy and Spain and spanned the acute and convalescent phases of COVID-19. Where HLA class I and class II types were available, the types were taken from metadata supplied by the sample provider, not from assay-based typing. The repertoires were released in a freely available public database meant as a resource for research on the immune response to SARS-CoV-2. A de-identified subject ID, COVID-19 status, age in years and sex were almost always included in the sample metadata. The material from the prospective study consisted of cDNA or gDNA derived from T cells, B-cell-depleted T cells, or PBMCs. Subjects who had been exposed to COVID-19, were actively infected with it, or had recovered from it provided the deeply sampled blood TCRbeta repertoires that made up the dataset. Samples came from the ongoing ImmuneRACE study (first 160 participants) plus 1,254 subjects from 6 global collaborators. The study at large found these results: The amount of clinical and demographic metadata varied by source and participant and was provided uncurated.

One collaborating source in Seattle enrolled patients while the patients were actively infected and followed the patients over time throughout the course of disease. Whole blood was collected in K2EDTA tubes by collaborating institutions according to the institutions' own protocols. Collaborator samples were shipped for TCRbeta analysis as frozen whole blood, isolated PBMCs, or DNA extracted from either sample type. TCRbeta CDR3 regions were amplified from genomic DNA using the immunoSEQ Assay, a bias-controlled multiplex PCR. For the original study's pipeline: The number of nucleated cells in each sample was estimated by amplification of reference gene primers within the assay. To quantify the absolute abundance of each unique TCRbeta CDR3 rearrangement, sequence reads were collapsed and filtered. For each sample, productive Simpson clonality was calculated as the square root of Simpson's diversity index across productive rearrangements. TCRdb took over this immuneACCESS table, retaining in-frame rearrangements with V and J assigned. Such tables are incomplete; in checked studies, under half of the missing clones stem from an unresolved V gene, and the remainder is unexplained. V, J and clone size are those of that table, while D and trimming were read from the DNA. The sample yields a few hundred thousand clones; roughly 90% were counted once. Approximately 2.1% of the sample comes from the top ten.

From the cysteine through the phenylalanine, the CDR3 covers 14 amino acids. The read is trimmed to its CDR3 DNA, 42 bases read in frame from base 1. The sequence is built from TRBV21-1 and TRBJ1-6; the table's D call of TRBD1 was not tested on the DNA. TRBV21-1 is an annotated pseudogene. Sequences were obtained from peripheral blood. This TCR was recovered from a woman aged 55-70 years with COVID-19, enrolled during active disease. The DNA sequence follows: TGTGCCAGCAGCGCACAGGGACGGAATTCACCCCTCCACTTT. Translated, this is CASSAQGRNSPLHF.